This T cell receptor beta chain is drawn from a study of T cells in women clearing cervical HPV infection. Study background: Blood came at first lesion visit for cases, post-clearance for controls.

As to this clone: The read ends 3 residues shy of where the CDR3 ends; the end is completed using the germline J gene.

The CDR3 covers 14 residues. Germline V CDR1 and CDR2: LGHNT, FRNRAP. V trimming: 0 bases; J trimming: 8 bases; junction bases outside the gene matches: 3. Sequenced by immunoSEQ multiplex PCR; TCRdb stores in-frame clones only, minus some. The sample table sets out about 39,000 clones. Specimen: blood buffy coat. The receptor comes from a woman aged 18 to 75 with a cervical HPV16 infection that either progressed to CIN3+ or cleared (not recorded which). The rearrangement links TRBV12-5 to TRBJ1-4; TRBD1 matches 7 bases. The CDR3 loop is CASGLVTGREKLFF. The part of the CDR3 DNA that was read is TGTGCTAGTGGTTTGGTGACAGGGAGAGAAAAA.